This passage covers 12 T cell receptor beta chains from one sample sequenced in a study of OX40 agonist ivuxolimab in advanced cancers. Method: immunoSEQ multiplex PCR; TCRdb's copy keeps in-frame clones and lacks some. Of tens of thousands of clones in the sample, 89% were seen once. Sequencing was performed on CD4+ or CD8+ T cells sorted from blood, taken in a trial of the OX40 agonist ivuxolimab. The receptors derive from an adult with an advanced solid tumor such as melanoma, head and neck, liver or kidney cancer.

The rearrangement links TRBV7-3 to TRBJ2-3; 7 positions agree with TRBD2. This CDR3 contains 14 residues. Germline V CDR1 and CDR2: SGHTA, FQGTGA. V trimming: 4 bases; J trimming: 6 bases; junction bases outside the gene matches: 7. CDR3 bases: TGTGCCAGCAGCTGGGGACCGCGGGGGGATACGCAGTATTTT. Its protein product is CASSWGPRGDTQYF.

This clone showed up just once. The J gene is TRBJ1-1, the V gene TRBV6-5; no firm D call. CDR1 is MNHEY, CDR2 SVGAGI, per germline. This CDR3 comprises 14 residues. The ends were cut back, 0 bases at V and 4 bases at J, with 9 bases in the middle. The CDR3 loop reads CASSYSREATEAFF. The CDR3 DNA follows: TGTGCCAGCAGTTACTCGAGGGAAGCCACTGAAGCTTTCTTT.

This clone has just one count. V usage is TRBV5-1 and J usage is TRBJ2-5; no firm D call. This CDR3 is 14 amino acids long. The V and J ends lost 0 bases and 2 bases respectively, with 8 bases between them. Germline V gene lookup returns CDR1 SGHRS and CDR2 YFSETQ. For the CDR3, the DNA is TGCGCCAGCAGCTTGGGGCCGGCTCAAGAGACCCAGTACTTC. The encoded protein is CASSLGPAQETQYF.

This chain joins TRBV5-4 and TRBJ2-1; 9 nucleotides match TRBD2. Losses at the gene ends were 0 bases for V and 4 bases for J; bases not matched to a gene: 8. This CDR3 is built from 17 residues. Germline values: CDR1 SGHNT, CDR2 YYREEE (reference sequence). DNA of the CDR3: TGTGCCAGCAGCTTGGAAATTCTAACTAGCGGGTACAATGAGCAGTTCTTC. Protein: CASSLEILTSGYNEQFF.

The genes are TRBV28 and TRBJ1-2, with D possibly matching TRBD1 (5 bases). With 6 bases removed from V and 6 bases from J, the gap between germline ends came to 17 bases. This CDR3 is built from 14 residues. From germline, CDR1 is MDHEN and CDR2 SYDVKM. Here the CDR3 DNA reads TGTGCCAGCAGGGGAGCAGGGAGGGTGAATGGCTACACCTTC. Protein product: CASRGAGRVNGYTF.

The rearrangement joins TRBV5-1 to TRBJ2-5; D might be TRBD1 or TRBD2, each matching 5 bases. The end of the DNA is better explained by TRBJ2-7, so the J call may be wrong. The CDR3 sequence is 13 residues long. Germline CDR1 is SGHRS and CDR2 is YFSETQ. The CDR3 here is CASIGDGRLEQYF. The CDR3 DNA reads TGCGCCAGCATAGGGGACGGCCGGCTCGAGCAGTACTTC.

V usage is TRBV7-8 and J usage is TRBJ1-6, with unresolved D. V was shortened by 9 bases and J by 5 bases, with 8 bases between the two germline ends. CDR1 is SGHVS and CDR2 is FQNEAQ in the germline V gene. The CDR3 has 12 amino acids. The CDR3 spells CARGSHNSPLHF. CDR3 bases: TGTGCCAGGGGTTCGCATAATTCACCCCTCCACTTT. Full variable domain (remainder filled in from reference TRBV7-8 and TRBJ1-6): GAGVSQSPRYKVAKRGQDVALRCDPISGHVSLFWYQQALGQGPEFLTYFQNEAQLDKSGLPSDRFFAERPEGSVSTLKIQRTQQEDSAVYLCARGSHNSPLHFGNGTRLTVT.

This clone has only one observation. The chain employs TRBV5-4 and TRBJ2-3; 11 positions agree with TRBD2. This CDR3 region has 15 residues. V trimming: 4 bases; J trimming: 1 base; junction bases outside the gene matches: 2. Germline CDR1 and CDR2: SGHNT and YYREEE (reference sequence). The CDR3: CASSLSGGGTDTQYF. As DNA, the CDR3 is TGTGCCAGCAGCCTTAGCGGGGGGGGCACAGATACGCAGTATTTT.

J is TRBJ2-1 and V is TRBV7-2; 8 bases agree with TRBD1. The CDR3 totals 15 residues. The V gene's germline CDR1 is SGHTA and CDR2 FQGNSA. J gave up 10 bases and V 4 bases, and 12 bases lay outside the gene matches. The CDR3 is CASSSQGDTSLEQFF. In nucleotides, the CDR3 is TGTGCCAGCAGCTCACAGGGGGATACGTCCTTGGAGCAGTTCTTC.

The chain carries TRBV7-9 and TRBJ1-4, with 7 nucleotides matching TRBD1. Unmatched junction bases numbered 4, after V lost 2 bases and J lost 7 bases. The CDR3 spans 14 residues. Germline V gives CDR1 SEHNR, CDR2 FQNEAQ (reference sequence). CDR3 sequence: CASSLRQGSEKLFF. The CDR3 DNA is TGTGCCAGCAGCTTAAGACAGGGAAGTGAAAAACTGTTTTTT.

This clone has just one count. In DNA, the CDR3 is TGTGCCAGCAGGGGGCACCAGGAGTTTAAGAATGAGCAGTTCTTC. Protein: CASRGHQEFKNEQFF. V and J are TRBV6-1 and TRBJ2-1; D perhaps matches TRBD1 (5 bases). V gave up 6 bases and J gave up 7 bases, with 19 bases separating them. In germline, CDR1 is MNHNS, CDR2 SASEGT. The CDR3 contains 15 residues.

A few counts support this clone. J is TRBJ1-2 and V is TRBV5-1; D unclear. Deletions cut 0 bases from V and 8 bases from J, with 17 bases between. CDR1 and CDR2 from the germline V gene are SGHRS and YFSETQ. The CDR3 consists of 15 residues. This CDR3 reads CASSLAQAGSRGYTF. The CDR3 nucleotides read TGCGCCAGCAGCTTGGCCCAAGCGGGTAGTAGGGGCTACACCTTC.